These 30 T cell receptor beta chains were sequenced from one sample in a study of blood T cell repertoires in COVID-19. Here immunoSEQ multiplex PCR was the method, and the copy in TCRdb shows in-frame clones only, minus some. The sample yields approximately 160,000 clones, 70% to 85% seen once. The sequenced material came from peripheral blood. These receptors were taken from a woman aged 50 to 60 in a cohort sampled during active or convalescent COVID-19.

V usage is TRBV7-2 and J usage is TRBJ1-1; D call uncertain. The CDR3 covers 12 residues. Trimming cost V 5 bases and J 1 base, with 5 bases left between them. Germline CDR1 reads SGHTA; CDR2 reads FQGNSA. The CDR3 DNA reads TGTGCCAGCAGCCGTCCGAACACTGAAGCTTTCTTT. Its translation is CASSRPNTEAFF.

The chain couples TRBV4-3 to TRBJ2-7; 7 bases are shared with TRBD1. This CDR3 spans 15 amino acids. V trimming: 1 base; J trimming: 1 base; junction bases outside the gene matches: 4. CDR1 is LGHNA, CDR2 YSLEER, per germline. DNA of the CDR3: TGCGCCAGCAGCCAAGGGCCAGGGGGATCCTACGAGCAGTACTTC. Its protein product is CASSQGPGGSYEQYF.

The chain couples TRBV21-1 to TRBJ2-7; the DNA was not compared with TRBD1, the D call given in the table. TRBV21-1 is termed a pseudogene. CDR3 length: 14 residues. The CDR3 DNA is TGTGCCGCCAAGGGGGTCCGGACATACTACGAGCAGTACTTC. Translating it yields CAAKGVRTYYEQYF.

The rearrangement links TRBV24-1 to TRBJ2-2; D gene ambiguous. Per the germline V gene, CDR1 is KGHDR and CDR2 is SFDVKD. The CDR3 is made up of 15 amino acids. The V end lost 5 bases, the J end lost 0 bases, and 9 bases lay between the germline ends. CDR3 sequence: CATSAPRANTGELFF. The DNA for the CDR3 is TGTGCCACCAGTGCCCCCCGGGCGAACACCGGGGAGCTGTTTTTT.

The CDR3 sequence is CASSQGGGETQYF. CDR3 in DNA: TGCGCCAGCAGCCAAGGGGGAGGAGAGACCCAGTACTTC. This chain joins TRBV4-1 and TRBJ2-5, with D possibly matching TRBD2 (6 bases). Per germline, CDR1 MGHRA and CDR2 YSYEKL. Deletions cut 1 base from V and 4 bases from J, with 7 bases between. The CDR3 loop spans 13 amino acids.

The rearrangement uses TRBV25-1 and TRBJ2-1, with D tentatively TRBD2 (6 bases). Germline CDR1 and CDR2: MGHDK and SYGVNS. V lost 4 bases and J lost 8, with 18 bases in between. The length of the CDR3 is 15 residues. CDR3 DNA sequence: TGTGCCAGCAGTGCCACGGAACTAGCTATTGATGAGCAGTTCTTC. The encoded protein is CASSATELAIDEQFF.

This clone was recorded only once. The chain uses TRBV2 and TRBJ1-6; possible D gene TRBD1, 6 bases. The CDR3 spans 15 residues. Looked up from germline, CDR1 is SNHLY and CDR2 is FYNNEI. Trimming cost V 1 base and J 9 bases, with 13 bases left between them. The CDR3 region is CASSEVQGTSSPLHF. In DNA form, the CDR3 reads TGTGCCAGCAGTGAAGTTCAGGGGACGAGTTCACCCCTCCACTTT.

The gene calls are TRBV7-9 and TRBJ2-7; TRBD1 matches at 10 bases. Trimming took 6 bases from V and 4 from J; bases not matched to a gene: 6. There are 14 residues in the CDR3. Germline loops: CDR1 SEHNR, CDR2 FQNEAQ (reference sequence). The CDR3, as DNA: TGTGCCAGCAGGGAGGCGGGACAGGGGTACGAGCAGTACTTC. Protein product: CASREAGQGYEQYF.

The rearrangement joins TRBV3-1 (or the pseudogene TRBV3-2) to TRBJ2-6; D uncertain. Germline CDR1 and CDR2: LGHDT and YNNKEL (reference sequence). This CDR3 region has 17 residues. V lost 1 base to trimming and J lost 0 bases, with 10 bases between them. The DNA for the CDR3 is TGTGCCAGCAGCCAAGGCTGGCGGAGCTCTGGGGCCAACGTCCTGACTTTC. This sequence encodes CASSQGWRSSGANVLTF.

This sequence joins TRBV7-8 and TRBJ2-1; D ambiguous. Trimming took off 1 base at V and 4 bases at J, with 8 bases between the two ends. Germline V gene lookup returns CDR1 SGHVS and CDR2 FQNEAQ. The CDR3 contains 14 residues. For the CDR3, the DNA is TGTGCCAGCAGCTTAGACATTATATACAATGAGCAGTTCTTC. Its protein product is CASSLDIIYNEQFF.

V gene TRBV30 combines with J gene TRBJ2-7; no definite D call. The V and J ends lost 0 bases and 0 bases respectively, with 6 bases between them. CDR1 GTSNPN and CDR2 SVGIG come from the germline V gene (reference sequence). The CDR3 loop spans 13 amino acids. The CDR3, as DNA: TGTGCCTGGAGTGTACAGATCTCCTACGAGCAGTACTTC. This codes for CAWSVQISYEQYF.

This chain uses TRBV7-2 with TRBJ1-3; perhaps TRBD1 as D (6 bases). This CDR3 contains 16 residues. Germline V gene data show CDR1 as SGHTA and CDR2 as FQGNSA. V lost 3 bases and J 0 bases, leaving 12 bases between the germline ends. In nucleotides, the CDR3 is TGTGCCAGCAGCTTCGCAGGGACAAGCTCTGGAAACACCATATATTTT. Translating it yields CASSFAGTSSGNTIYF.

V usage is TRBV6-5 and J usage is TRBJ1-5, with D possibly matching TRBD1 (6 bases). Trimming took 6 bases from V and 2 from J, leaving 11 bases between them. This CDR3 is built from 14 residues. Germline V gives CDR1 MNHEY, CDR2 SVGAGI. The CDR3 coding sequence is TGTGCCAGCAGCCAGGGGTTTGGCAATCAGCCCCAGCATTTT. Translating it yields CASSQGFGNQPQHF.

DNA of the CDR3: TGTGCCAGCAGTGAGGTCAGCTCTGGAAACACCATATATTTT. It is translated as CASSEVSSGNTIYF. The chain couples TRBV25-1 to TRBJ1-3; D remains unclear. This CDR3 contains 14 residues. Germline V CDR1 and CDR2: MGHDK, SYGVNS. V was cut by 3 bases and J by 0 bases, with 6 bases left in between.

The chain uses TRBV30 and TRBJ1-1; possible D gene TRBD1, 5 bases. The V end was cut by 5 bases, the J end by 6 bases, with 10 bases between. The CDR3 sequence is 11 residues long. CDR1 and CDR2 from the germline V gene are GTSNPN and SVGIG (reference sequence). The CDR3 here is CAWGAEAEAFF. CDR3 sequence (DNA): TGTGCCTGGGGGGCGGAGGCTGAAGCTTTCTTT.

The rearrangement links TRBV5-1 to TRBJ2-2, with 12 bases identical to TRBD2. CDR1 and CDR2 (germline): SGHRS, YFSETQ. V shed 4 bases, J shed 5 bases, and the junction held 12 bases outside the gene matches. CDR3 size: 18 residues. The CDR3 DNA reads as TGCGCCAGCAGCCCCCGCCTAGCGGGGGGGCTCGGTACCGGGGAGCTGTTTTTT. It specifies CASSPRLAGGLGTGELFF.

V usage is TRBV2 and J usage is TRBJ1-3; 7 bases are a match to TRBD1. CDR3 size: 15 residues. Looked up from germline, CDR1 is SNHLY and CDR2 is FYNNEI. V lost 6 bases and J lost 3; bases outside the gene matches: 8. The CDR3 bases are TGTGCCAGCAGAGAAACAGGGGTCGGTGGAAACACCATATATTTT. Protein sequence: CASRETGVGGNTIYF.

This chain connects TRBV9 to TRBJ2-1; 9 bases fit TRBD2. CDR1 and CDR2 from the germline V gene are SGDLS and YYNGEE. With 0 bases clipped from V and 0 bases from J, the junction kept 1 base outside the gene matches. The CDR3 has 16 amino acids. The CDR3 reads CASSVVAGDSYNEQFF. The CDR3 DNA follows: TGTGCCAGCAGCGTAGTAGCGGGGGACTCCTACAATGAGCAGTTCTTC.

The chain is built from TRBV4-2 and TRBJ2-3; 8 bases align to TRBD2. This CDR3 has 14 amino acids. The junction had 10 bases not matched to a gene; V was cut back by 9 bases and J by 5 bases. Germline values: CDR1 LGHNA, CDR2 YNFKEQ. CDR3 region: CASLRGGAGDTQYF. CDR3 coding DNA: TGTGCCAGTTTACGGGGGGGGGCCGGAGATACGCAGTATTTT.

J is TRBJ2-7 and V is TRBV10-3; 10 bases fit TRBD2. Looked up from germline, CDR1 is ENHRY and CDR2 is SYGVKD. Trimming at V came to 3 bases and at J to 7 bases, leaving 0 bases not matched to a gene. The CDR3 totals 12 residues. The CDR3 DNA sequence: TGTGCCATCAGTGAACTAGCGGGGGAGCAGTACTTC. Amino acid sequence: CAISELAGEQYF.

This clone was observed a single time. J is TRBJ2-5 and V is TRBV14; 7 nucleotides align to TRBD2. The CDR3 loop spans 17 amino acids. Germline V gene data show CDR1 as SGHDN and CDR2 as FVKESK. V shed 0 bases, J shed 3 bases, and the junction held 10 bases outside the gene matches. The CDR3 coding sequence is TGTGCCAGCAGCCAAGATTGGGGGGGACTCCGCAAAGAGACCCAGTACTTC. As protein: CASSQDWGGLRKETQYF.

The gene calls are TRBV20-1 and TRBJ1-2; D is undetermined. This CDR3 is 11 amino acids long. V was trimmed by 5 bases and J by 7 bases, leaving 11 bases between them. The germline V gene encodes CDR1 DFQATT and CDR2 SNEGSKA (reference sequence). The CDR3 nucleotides are TGCAGTGCTCTGGCAGGACTTGGCTACACCTTC. This translates into CSALAGLGYTF.

In its sample, this clone was seen a few times. The chain employs TRBV4-2 and TRBJ1-3; unclear D gene. From germline, CDR1 is LGHNA and CDR2 YNFKEQ. There are 15 residues in the CDR3. The V and J ends lost 0 bases and 3 bases respectively, with 9 bases between them. CDR3 region: CASSQDGLFGNTIYF. Written as DNA, the CDR3 is TGTGCCAGCAGCCAAGATGGGCTATTTGGAAACACCATATATTTT.

The chain is built from TRBV24-1 and TRBJ2-7, with D unclear. The length of the CDR3 is 13 residues. The germline V gene encodes CDR1 KGHDR and CDR2 SFDVKD. The V end was cut by 11 bases, the J end by 0 bases, with 13 bases between. As DNA, the CDR3 is TGTGCCAGGAGCTCTGAGAGCTCCTACGAGCAGTACTTC. Its protein product is CARSSESSYEQYF.

The chain employs TRBV7-2 and TRBJ1-4; D gene unclear. Germline V lookup: CDR1 SGHTA, CDR2 FQGNSA. This CDR3 is built from 15 residues. Trimming cost V 1 base and J 0 bases, with 6 bases left between them. The CDR3 reads CASSLGSATNEKLFF. The CDR3 DNA is TGTGCCAGCAGCTTAGGCAGTGCAACTAATGAAAAACTGTTTTTT.

A few counts support this clone. V and J are TRBV10-3 and TRBJ1-5; D unclear. CDR1 is ENHRY and CDR2 is SYGVKD in the germline V gene. V lost 5 bases, J lost 3 bases, and 14 bases lay in between. There are 15 residues in the CDR3. This CDR3 reads CAISLEGMDNQPQHF. DNA of the CDR3: TGTGCCATCAGTCTGGAGGGAATGGACAATCAGCCCCAGCATTTT.

V usage is TRBV2 and J usage is TRBJ1-5; D remains ambiguous. CDR1 SNHLY and CDR2 FYNNEI come from the germline V gene. The CDR3 totals 14 residues. V lost 6 bases, J lost 0 bases, and 9 bases lay in between. The CDR3 bases are TGTGCCAGCAGACCGGGATTTAGCAATCAGCCCCAGCATTTT. Encoded protein: CASRPGFSNQPQHF.

The CDR3 region is CASSNRPGDSPLHF. The CDR3 bases are TGTGCCAGCAGTAACAGACCGGGAGATTCACCCCTCCACTTT. The V and J genes are TRBV7-3 and TRBJ1-6; D gene uncertain. The V and J ends lost 6 bases and 8 bases respectively, with 14 bases between them. The germline gives CDR1 SGHTA, CDR2 FQGTGA. This CDR3 spans 14 amino acids.

The chain links TRBV7-3 to TRBJ2-3, with 12 bases fitting TRBD2. From germline, CDR1 is SGHTA and CDR2 FQGTGA. Trimming removed 0 bases from V and 5 bases from J; junction bases left unmatched: 6. This CDR3 is 17 amino acids long. DNA of the CDR3: TGTGCCAGCAGCTTAACCGCTAGCGGGGGGGCTCAAGATACGCAGTATTTT. Translating it yields CASSLTASGGAQDTQYF.

The chain links TRBV7-3 to TRBJ2-3; TRBD1 aligns across 12 bases. The CDR3 spans 15 residues. Germline V gene data show CDR1 as SGHTA and CDR2 as FQGTGA. Losses at the gene ends were 6 bases for V and 4 bases for J; bases not matched to a gene: 5. The CDR3 DNA sequence: TGTGCCAGCAGTCTGGGACAGGGGGCGTCAGATACGCAGTATTTT. Protein sequence: CASSLGQGASDTQYF.